Reported below is one TCR beta chain. Its target is unknown. This entry belongs to a study of CD8+ T cells in alopecia areata. Study-wide points: Elevated clonality characterized lesional scalp relative to normal scalp, particularly in alopecia totalis/universalis.

Once RNA had been extracted, it was reverse transcribed into cDNA to act as the sequencing template. Profiled with immunoSEQ multiplex PCR; TCRdb holds only in-frame clones, not every one. The sample lists over 30,000 clones; 60% to 85% were seen once. The germline V gene has CDR1 LNHDA and CDR2 SQIVND (reference sequence). CDR3 length: 13 amino acids. V was pared by 7 bases and J by 5 bases, with 15 bases between. Punch biopsies of lesional scalp, plus peripheral blood, were taken from alopecia areata patients. V is TRBV19 and J is TRBJ2-7, with D perhaps matching TRBD2 (6 bases). This sequence originates from a human donor with alopecia areata. What was sequenced was NKG2D-low CD8+ T cells sorted from blood. CDR3 protein: CASTRGGGDEQYF. CDR3 nucleotides: TGTGCCAGTACCCGGGGAGGAGGTGACGAGCAGTACTTC. Using reference TRBV19 and TRBJ2-7 for the parts outside the CDR3, the full variable domain is DGGITQSPKYLFRKEGQNVTLSCEQNLNHDAMYWYRQDPGQGLRLIYYSQIVNDFQKGDIAEGYSVSREKKESFPLTVTSAQKNPTAFYLCASTRGGGDEQYFGPGTRLTVT.